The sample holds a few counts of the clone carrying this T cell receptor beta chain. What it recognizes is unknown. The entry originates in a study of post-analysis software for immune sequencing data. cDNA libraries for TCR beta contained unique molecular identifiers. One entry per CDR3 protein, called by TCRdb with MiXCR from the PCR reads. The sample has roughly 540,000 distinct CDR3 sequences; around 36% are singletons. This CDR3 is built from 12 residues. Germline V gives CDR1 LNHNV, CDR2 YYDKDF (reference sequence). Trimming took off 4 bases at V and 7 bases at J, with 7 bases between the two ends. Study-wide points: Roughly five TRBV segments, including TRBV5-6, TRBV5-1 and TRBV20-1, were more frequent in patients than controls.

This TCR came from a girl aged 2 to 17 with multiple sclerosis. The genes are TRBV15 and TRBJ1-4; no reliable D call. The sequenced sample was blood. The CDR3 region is CATSKEGEKLFF. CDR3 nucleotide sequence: TGTGCCACCAGCAAGGAAGGTGAAAAACTGTTTTTT. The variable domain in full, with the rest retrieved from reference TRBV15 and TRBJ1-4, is DAMVIQNPRYQVTQFGKPVTLSCSQTLNHNVMYWYQQKSSQAPKLLFHYYDKDFNNEADTPDNFQSRRPNTSFCFLDIRSPGLGDTAMYLCATSKEGEKLFFGSGTQLSVL.